The 26 T cell receptor beta chains given below trace back to one sample, sequenced in a study of glioma-infiltrating T cells. TCR alpha and beta CDR3 regions were amplified from RNA using iRepertoire nested multiplex PCR. In TCRdb, the multiplex PCR reads were re-called with MiXCR into one record per CDR3 protein. The sample includes 20,000 to 25,000 distinct CDR3 sequences, around 25% of them seen just once. Sequenced input: glioma tissue, nonneoplastic brain tissue, or PBMCs (not recorded which). Receptor source: a human donor with low-grade glioma or glioblastoma, undergoing nonglioma brain surgery, or in good health (not recorded which).

This sequence joins TRBV7-6 and TRBJ1-2; D may be TRBD1 (5 bases). The CDR3 covers 16 residues. Germline assignment: CDR1 SGHVS and CDR2 FNYEAQ. V was cut by 5 bases and J by 6 bases, with 22 bases left in between. The CDR3 loop is CASSTTTVFLGHGYTF. The CDR3 DNA reads TGTGCCAGCAGCACAACGACAGTTTTTTTGGGTCATGGCTACACCTTC.

The chain recombines TRBV4-3 with TRBJ1-1, with no clear D. CDR3 length: 15 residues. With 1 base removed from V and 3 bases from J, the gap between germline ends came to 12 bases. Germline V gene lookup returns CDR1 LGHNA and CDR2 YSLEER. The chain's CDR3 is CASSQVTPPDTEAFF. CDR3 in DNA: TGCGCCAGCAGCCAAGTGACCCCCCCGGACACTGAAGCTTTCTTT.

This clonotype occurred many times. The chain combines TRBV7-2 with TRBJ2-5; D is ambiguous. Trimming stripped 3 bases from V and 0 bases from J, with 5 bases between. This CDR3 comprises 13 residues. Germline V CDR1 and CDR2: SGHTA, FQGNSA. CDR3 protein: CASSFWDQETQYF. CDR3 DNA sequence: TGTGCCAGCAGCTTTTGGGACCAAGAGACCCAGTACTTC.

The chain uses TRBV5-4 and TRBJ2-5; D unclear. The germline V and J ends were trimmed by 2 bases and 2 bases, with 1 base remaining between them. The CDR3 runs 11 residues. CDR1 and CDR2 (germline): SGHNT, YYREEE (reference sequence). Written as DNA, the CDR3 is TGTGCCAGCAGCTTACAAGAGACCCAGTACTTC. Protein product: CASSLQETQYF.

This clonotype came up many times. The chain is built from TRBV20-1 and TRBJ2-5, with D tentatively TRBD1 (5 bases). The germline V and J ends were trimmed by 0 bases and 5 bases, with 10 bases remaining between them. The germline V gene encodes CDR1 DFQATT and CDR2 SNEGSKA (reference sequence). This CDR3 is 13 amino acids long. CDR3 sequence: CSARDSGWETQYF. The CDR3 DNA reads as TGCAGTGCTAGAGATTCAGGGTGGGAGACCCAGTACTTC.

Worth noting for this clonotype: One junction end disagrees with the germline gene, perhaps due to a read error. The chain uses TRBV27 and TRBJ1-3, with D hard to call. This CDR3 is built from 9 residues. Germline CDR1 and CDR2: MNHEY and SMNVEV (reference sequence). The CDR3 loop reads CASRGPIHF. The CDR3 bases are TGTGCCAGCAGGGGCCCCATACATTTT.

The V call is TRBV29-1, the J call TRBJ1-5, with D unresolved. The germline V gene has CDR1 SQVTM and CDR2 ANQGSEA. This CDR3 contains 12 residues. V lost 0 bases to trimming and J lost 5 bases, with 5 bases between them. CDR3 amino acids: CSVEEGDQPQHF. The DNA of the CDR3 is TGCAGCGTTGAAGAGGGAGATCAGCCCCAGCATTTT. The full variable domain, rest sourced from reference TRBV29-1 and TRBJ1-5, is SAVISQKPSRDICQRGTSLTIQCQVDSQVTMMFWYRQQPGQSLTLIATANQGSEATYESGFVIDKFPISRPNLTFSTLTVSNMSPEDSSIYLCSVEEGDQPQHFGDGTRLSIL.

The chain carries TRBV5-1 and TRBJ1-2, with TRBD1 matching over 10 bases. Germline V gives CDR1 SGHRS, CDR2 YFSETQ. The ends lost 3 bases at V and 7 bases at J; junction bases unmatched: 3. The CDR3 extends over 13 amino acids. The CDR3 DNA reads TGCGCCAGCAGCTCGGGACAGGGGAGTGGCTACACCTTC. Protein product: CASSSGQGSGYTF.

The chain recombines TRBV5-1 with TRBJ2-7, with D maybe TRBD1 (5 bases). The germline V gene encodes CDR1 SGHRS and CDR2 YFSETQ. The CDR3 contains 15 residues. Trimming left V 2 bases short and J 2 bases short, with 14 bases between. The CDR3 sequence is CASSFLTDPTYEQYF. The CDR3 nucleotides read TGCGCCAGCAGCTTCCTGACAGACCCAACCTACGAGCAGTACTTC.

The chain links TRBV19 to TRBJ1-1; TRBD1 agrees at 7 bases. V gave up 7 bases and J gave up 5 bases; unmatched junction bases: 4. This CDR3 contains 12 residues. Germline lookup yields CDR1 LNHDA and CDR2 SQIVND (reference sequence). The CDR3: CASIRGATEAFF. DNA of the CDR3: TGTGCCAGTATCAGGGGGGCAACTGAAGCTTTCTTT.

This clonotype was picked up a small number of times. The gene calls are TRBV7-9 and TRBJ2-1; the D gene could be TRBD1 or TRBD2 (6 bases each). This CDR3 has 16 amino acids. Trimming shortened V by 5 bases and J by 6 bases, and 20 bases separated the two germline ends. Germline CDR1 is SEHNR and CDR2 is FQNEAQ (reference sequence). DNA of the CDR3: TGTGCCAGCAGCGGGGGGCAGAGGGGGGTCGGCAATGAGCAGTTCTTC. Translating gives CASSGGQRGVGNEQFF.

This clonotype has a handful of counts. Being one base from a much bigger clone, this may be a read error. The V call is TRBV7-8, the J call TRBJ2-1; D call uncertain. Germline CDR1 and CDR2: SGHVS and FQNEAQ. CDR3 length: 12 residues. The chain's CDR3 is CARSFLVNEQFF. The CDR3, as DNA: TGTGCCCGCAGCTTTCTCGTCAATGAGCAGTTCTTC.

There are many counts of this clonotype. The chain recombines TRBV6-1 with TRBJ2-3; no firm D call. Between the trimmed V and J ends, which lost 7 bases and 1 base, there was a span of 15 bases. CDR1 is MNHNS, CDR2 SASEGT, per germline. This CDR3 has 15 residues. CDR3 region: CASIRSQPGTDTQYF. CDR3 DNA sequence: TGTGCCAGCATCAGATCACAGCCAGGCACAGATACGCAGTATTTT.

The V call is TRBV29-1, the J call TRBJ2-3; D unclear. CDR1 is SQVTM and CDR2 is ANQGSEA in the germline V gene. CDR3 size: 12 residues. Trimming shortened V by 3 bases and J by 2 bases, and 6 bases separated the two germline ends. CDR3 nucleotide sequence: TGCAGCGTTGAGTTTAACACAGATACGCAGTATTTT. Translating gives CSVEFNTDTQYF.

The chain is built from TRBV11-1 and TRBJ1-2; D is undetermined. CDR1 SGHAT and CDR2 FQDESV come from the germline V gene (reference sequence). The CDR3 has 15 residues. V was cut by 1 base and J by 0 bases, with 9 bases left in between. In nucleotides, the CDR3 is TGTGCCAGCAGCTTAGTAGCCAGTTCTAACTATGGCTACACCTTC. Protein product: CASSLVASSNYGYTF.

This chain connects TRBV19 to TRBJ1-1; D gene ambiguous. This CDR3 spans 13 amino acids. CDR1 is LNHDA and CDR2 is SQIVND in the germline V gene (reference sequence). Trimming shortened V by 2 bases and J by 0 bases, and 4 bases separated the two germline ends. In nucleotides, the CDR3 is TGTGCCAGTAGTATAAATCTGAACACTGAAGCTTTCTTT. Its protein is CASSINLNTEAFF. Variable domain in full (rest from reference TRBV19 and TRBJ1-1): DGGITQSPKYLFRKEGQNVTLSCEQNLNHDAMYWYRQDPGQGLRLIYYSQIVNDFQKGDIAEGYSVSREKKESFPLTVTSAQKNPTAFYLCASSINLNTEAFFGQGTRLTVV.

A word on this clonotype: This sequence may be a read error, since a much larger clone differs from it by one base. The rearrangement links TRBV28 to TRBJ1-2; TRBD1 agrees at 12 bases. Per germline, CDR1 MDHEN and CDR2 SYDVKM. The CDR3 runs to 16 residues. The chain's CDR3 is CASSPGTGGSIGGCTF. The CDR3 DNA sequence: TGTGCCAGCAGTCCCGGGACAGGGGGCTCGATTGGTGGCTGCACCTTC.

Concerning this clonotype: One end of the junction is discordant with germline, which a read error may explain. This chain links TRBV2 with TRBJ2-7; D not resolved. The CDR3 has 16 amino acids. Germline lookup yields CDR1 SNHLY and CDR2 FYNNEI. The CDR3, as DNA: TGCGCCAGCAGCCAAGAATCTGTGTTAGGCTCCTACAAGCAGTACTTC. Translation: CASSQESVLGSYKQYF.

This clonotype was seen repeatedly, ten times or more. The V and J genes are TRBV20-1 and TRBJ1-5, with D unresolved. V shed 7 bases and J shed 4 bases, with 14 bases lying between them. Germline V CDR1 and CDR2: DFQATT, SNEGSKA (reference sequence). The CDR3 has 13 amino acids. CDR3 protein: CSVQNSMNQPQHF. Here the CDR3 DNA reads TGCAGTGTTCAAAACAGTATGAATCAGCCCCAGCATTTT.

This clonotype was detected ten times or more. The V call is TRBV24-1, the J call TRBJ1-5; D ambiguous. The V and J ends lost 5 bases and 0 bases respectively, with 13 bases between them. CDR1 is KGHDR and CDR2 is SFDVKD in the germline V gene. The CDR3 runs to 16 residues. CDR3 coding DNA: TGTGCCACCAGTGGCCCGGGCCTACATAGCAATCAGCCCCAGCATTTT. It yields the protein CATSGPGLHSNQPQHF.

This clonotype was seen repeatedly, ten times or more. The V call is TRBV20-1, the J call TRBJ2-1; D possibly matches TRBD1 or TRBD2 (5 bases each). This CDR3 spans 15 amino acids. The V end lost 0 bases, the J end lost 3 bases, and 12 bases lay between the germline ends. Germline CDR1 is DFQATT and CDR2 is SNEGSKA (reference sequence). CDR3 DNA sequence: TGCAGTGCTAGAGAAACAGGACTTTACTACAATGAGCAGTTCTTC. This encodes CSARETGLYYNEQFF.

Many counts were recorded for this clonotype. The chain couples TRBV6-1 to TRBJ2-1, with D maybe TRBD1 (6 bases). The germline V gene encodes CDR1 MNHNS and CDR2 SASEGT. V was cut by 6 bases and J by 6 bases, with 27 bases left in between. The CDR3 is 18 residues long. CDR3 sequence: CASSPIVPGTSHANEQFF. In DNA, the CDR3 is TGTGCCAGCAGCCCGATAGTTCCCGGGACAAGTCACGCCAATGAGCAGTTCTTC.

The V gene is TRBV19, the J gene TRBJ2-5, with D uncertain. The CDR3 extends over 13 amino acids. The V end was cut by 2 bases, the J end by 7 bases, with 11 bases between. In germline, CDR1 is LNHDA, CDR2 SQIVND (reference sequence). DNA of the CDR3: TGTGCCAGTAGTATAACCCCGATGGGGACCCAGTACTTC. Its translation: CASSITPMGTQYF.

This clonotype was recorded at least ten times. CDR3: CASSLFGAEGNQPQHF. DNA of the CDR3: TGTGCCAGCAGTTTGTTCGGAGCGGAGGGCAATCAGCCCCAGCATTTT. The chain is built from TRBV27 and TRBJ1-5; D call uncertain. The germline V gene has CDR1 MNHEY and CDR2 SMNVEV (reference sequence). The CDR3 has 16 amino acids. V was clipped by 3 bases and J by 2 bases, with 14 bases between them.

This clonotype is judged medium-sized. This CDR3 is CASNSDSGNTIYF. The DNA for the CDR3 is TGTGCCAGCAACTCGGACTCTGGAAACACCATATATTTT. This rearrangement joins TRBV6-1 to TRBJ1-3, with D uncertain. CDR1 and CDR2 from the germline V gene are MNHNS and SASEGT. The CDR3 extends over 13 amino acids. V was trimmed by 7 bases and J by 0 bases, leaving 7 bases between them.

Many counts were recorded for this clonotype. The genes are TRBV18 and TRBJ1-2; 7 bases line up with TRBD1. The CDR3 is 13 residues long. Germline CDR1 reads KGHSH; CDR2 reads LQKENI. The trim removed 3 bases at V and 4 bases at J, leaving 2 bases unmatched. The CDR3 nucleotides are TGTGCCAGCTCACCTGACAGGGCCTATGGCTACACCTTC. This sequence encodes CASSPDRAYGYTF.